The rows below give T cell receptor beta chains drawn from one sample of a study of T cells in Graves' hyperthyroidism and ophthalmopathy. From the multiplex PCR reads, TCRdb called clonotypes with MiXCR, one entry per CDR3 protein. The sample consists of roughly 250,000 distinct CDR3 sequences, about 14% of them appearing once. Material: blood. The receptors stem from a woman aged 40-49 years with Graves' hyperthyroidism that later progressed to Graves' ophthalmopathy. The CDR3 runs from the conserved cysteine through the conserved F or W. Fields, in order: CDR3 protein, CDR3 DNA, V gene, J gene, clone size, D gene. A D gene is named only where the DNA matches it firmly. Where a row states a size, it is once, few, many or the class of an expanded clone; other rows omit it.

CDR3aa: CASSLGRVSGKLFF
CDR3nt: TGTGCCAGCAGTTTAGGAAGGGTTTCAGGAAAACTGTTTTTT
v_gene: TRBV12-3/TRBV12-4
j_gene: TRBJ1-4
abundance: many
d_gene: NA

CDR3aa: CATSMDTNSYEQYF
CDR3nt: TGTGCCACCAGCATGGACACTAACTCCTACGAGCAGTACTTC
v_gene: TRBV15
j_gene: TRBJ2-7
abundance: many
d_gene: NA

CDR3aa: CSVVRDRGAEAFF
CDR3nt: TGCAGCGTTGTCCGGGACAGGGGGGCTGAAGCTTTCTTT
v_gene: TRBV29-1
j_gene: TRBJ1-1
abundance: many
d_gene: TRBD1

CDR3aa: CASRTVRGTDTQYF
CDR3nt: TGTGCCAGCAGGACAGTACGGGGCACAGATACGCAGTATTTT
v_gene: TRBV6-1
j_gene: TRBJ2-3
abundance: many
d_gene: NA

CDR3aa: CASSSTPRGETQYF
CDR3nt: TGTGCCAGCAGTTCCACGCCCCGGGGGGAGACCCAGTACTTC
v_gene: TRBV28
j_gene: TRBJ2-5
abundance: many
d_gene: NA

CDR3aa: CASTPRLVLPYNEQFF
CDR3nt: TGTGCCAGCACCCCCCGACTAGTCCTCCCCTACAATGAGCAGTTCTTC
v_gene: TRBV28
j_gene: TRBJ2-1
abundance: few
d_gene: NA

CDR3aa: CASSLELAGVFEQYF
CDR3nt: TGCGCCAGCAGCTTGGAGCTAGCGGGAGTATTTGAGCAGTACTTC
v_gene: TRBV5-1
j_gene: TRBJ2-7
abundance: many
d_gene: TRBD2

CDR3aa: CASSEWPGLYNEQFF
CDR3nt: TGTGCCAGCAGTGAATGGCCGGGACTTTACAATGAGCAGTTCTTC
v_gene: TRBV2
j_gene: TRBJ2-1
abundance: medium-sized
d_gene: NA

CDR3aa: CASSPPPTSGSYNEQFF
CDR3nt: TGTGCCAGCAGTCCGCCACCGACTAGCGGTTCCTACAATGAGCAGTTCTTC
v_gene: TRBV12-3/TRBV12-4
j_gene: TRBJ2-1
abundance: many
d_gene: TRBD2

CDR3aa: CASSLDTNPRDTIYF
CDR3nt: TGCGCCAGCAGCTTGGATACTAATCCGCGGGACACCATATATTTT
v_gene: TRBV5-1
j_gene: TRBJ1-3
abundance: few
d_gene: NA

CDR3aa: CASSIMGPGGGEQFF
CDR3nt: TGTGCCAGTAGTATCATGGGTCCTGGTGGGGGGGAGCAGTTCTTC
v_gene: TRBV19
j_gene: TRBJ2-1
abundance: many
d_gene: NA

CDR3aa: CASRLAGGTYEQYF
CDR3nt: TGTGCCAGTAGGTTAGCGGGAGGGACCTACGAGCAGTACTTC
v_gene: TRBV19
j_gene: TRBJ2-7
abundance: many
d_gene: TRBD2

CDR3aa: CATQRGTGQETQYF
CDR3nt: TGTGCCACCCAGAGAGGGACAGGCCAAGAGACCCAGTACTTC
v_gene: TRBV6-1
j_gene: TRBJ2-5
abundance: NA
d_gene: TRBD1

CDR3aa: CASSLQSSTDTQYF
CDR3nt: TGTGCCAGTAGTCTCCAGTCTAGCACAGATACGCAGTATTTT
v_gene: TRBV19
j_gene: TRBJ2-3
abundance: few
d_gene: NA

CDR3aa: CASSQVVWTGRETQYF
CDR3nt: TGCGCCAGCAGCCAAGTTGTCTGGACAGGGAGGGAGACCCAGTACTTC
v_gene: TRBV4-1
j_gene: TRBJ2-5
abundance: many
d_gene: TRBD1

CDR3aa: CASSLVGAGPWEIAKNIQYF
CDR3nt: TGTGCCAGCAGCTTAGTCGGGGCAGGTCCCTGGGAAATAGCCAAAAACATTCAGTACTTC
v_gene: TRBV11-2
j_gene: TRBJ2-4
abundance: many
d_gene: NA

CDR3aa: CASSRGLAGGGSYEQYF
CDR3nt: TGCGCCAGCAGCCGCGGACTAGCGGGAGGGGGCTCCTACGAGCAGTACTTC
v_gene: TRBV5-1
j_gene: TRBJ2-7
abundance: NA
d_gene: TRBD2

CDR3aa: CASSQTETTIYF
CDR3nt: TGTGCCAGCAGTCAGACAGAGACCACCATATATTTT
v_gene: TRBV2
j_gene: TRBJ1-3
abundance: many
d_gene: NA

CDR3aa: CASSYWGTARKAEQFF
CDR3nt: TGTGCCAGCAGTTATTGGGGGACGGCTCGGAAGGCGGAGCAGTTCTTC
v_gene: TRBV6-1
j_gene: TRBJ2-1
abundance: many
d_gene: NA

CDR3aa: CASSISSGTGFTGELFF
CDR3nt: TGTGCCAGTAGTATATCATCCGGGACAGGGTTTACCGGGGAGCTGTTTTTT
v_gene: TRBV19
j_gene: TRBJ2-2
abundance: many
d_gene: TRBD1

CDR3aa: CASRPPGQGPEKLFF
CDR3nt: TGTGCCAGCAGGCCTCCGGGACAGGGGCCCGAAAAACTGTTTTTT
v_gene: TRBV28
j_gene: TRBJ1-4
abundance: many
d_gene: TRBD1

CDR3aa: CASSLSQGSTDTQYF
CDR3nt: TGTGCCAGCAGCTTAAGCCAGGGGAGCACAGATACGCAGTATTTT
v_gene: TRBV7-3
j_gene: TRBJ2-3
abundance: many
d_gene: NA

CDR3aa: CSVGDRGRETQYF
CDR3nt: TGCAGCGTAGGGGACAGGGGAAGGGAGACCCAGTACTTC
v_gene: TRBV29-1
j_gene: TRBJ2-5
abundance: many
d_gene: TRBD1

CDR3aa: CSASAGGFYNEQFF
CDR3nt: TGCAGTGCTAGTGCGGGAGGGTTCTACAATGAGCAGTTCTTC
v_gene: TRBV20-1
j_gene: TRBJ2-1
abundance: NA
d_gene: TRBD2

CDR3aa: CASSQLAGRSYNEQFF
CDR3nt: TGTGCCAGCAGCCAACTAGCGGGCCGCTCCTACAATGAGCAGTTCTTC
v_gene: TRBV11-2
j_gene: TRBJ2-1
abundance: NA
d_gene: TRBD2

CDR3aa: CAWRRDGSYEQYF
CDR3nt: TGTGCCTGGAGAAGGGACGGTTCCTACGAGCAGTACTTC
v_gene: TRBV30
j_gene: TRBJ2-7
abundance: many
d_gene: NA

CDR3aa: CASRRIEGGYTF
CDR3nt: TGTGCCAGCAGACGGATAGAGGGTGGCTACACCTTC
v_gene: TRBV2
j_gene: TRBJ1-2
abundance: many
d_gene: NA

CDR3aa: CASSPQTTGKDTQYF
CDR3nt: TGTGCCAGCAGCCCCCAGACTACAGGGAAAGATACGCAGTATTTT
v_gene: TRBV9
j_gene: TRBJ2-3
abundance: many
d_gene: NA

CDR3aa: CASNLGPAPKEQFF
CDR3nt: TGTGCCAGCAACCTGGGACCTGCTCCGAAAGAGCAGTTCTTC
v_gene: TRBV2
j_gene: TRBJ2-1
abundance: many
d_gene: NA

CDR3aa: CAIRLGTDDETQYF
CDR3nt: TGTGCCATCAGGCTCGGGACAGATGACGAGACCCAGTACTTC
v_gene: TRBV10-3
j_gene: TRBJ2-5
abundance: few
d_gene: TRBD1

CDR3aa: CSASSGRPSTDTQYF
CDR3nt: TGCAGTGCTTCAAGCGGGAGACCTAGCACAGATACGCAGTATTTT
v_gene: TRBV20-1
j_gene: TRBJ2-3
abundance: many
d_gene: TRBD2

CDR3aa: CASSYTLPGNSPLHF
CDR3nt: TGTGCCAGCAGTTACACATTGCCTGGGAATTCACCCCTCCACTTT
v_gene: TRBV6-1
j_gene: TRBJ1-6
abundance: many
d_gene: NA

CDR3aa: CASKRSGTSGNEQFF
CDR3nt: TGTGCCAGCAAACGATCCGGGACTAGCGGCAATGAGCAGTTCTTC
v_gene: TRBV27
j_gene: TRBJ2-1
abundance: NA
d_gene: TRBD2

CDR3aa: CASIAGTSEYNEQFF
CDR3nt: TGCGCCAGCATCGCCGGGACTAGCGAATACAATGAGCAGTTCTTC
v_gene: TRBV5-1
j_gene: TRBJ2-1
abundance: NA
d_gene: TRBD2

CDR3aa: CASSPPGLFEKLFF
CDR3nt: TGTGCCAGCTCACCACCGGGTTTGTTCGAAAAACTGTTTTTT
v_gene: TRBV18
j_gene: TRBJ1-4
abundance: few
d_gene: NA

CDR3aa: CASSQVGGAPREQYF
CDR3nt: TGTGCCAGCAGCCAAGTTGGGGGAGCCCCTCGCGAGCAGTACTTC
v_gene: TRBV14
j_gene: TRBJ2-7
abundance: many
d_gene: NA